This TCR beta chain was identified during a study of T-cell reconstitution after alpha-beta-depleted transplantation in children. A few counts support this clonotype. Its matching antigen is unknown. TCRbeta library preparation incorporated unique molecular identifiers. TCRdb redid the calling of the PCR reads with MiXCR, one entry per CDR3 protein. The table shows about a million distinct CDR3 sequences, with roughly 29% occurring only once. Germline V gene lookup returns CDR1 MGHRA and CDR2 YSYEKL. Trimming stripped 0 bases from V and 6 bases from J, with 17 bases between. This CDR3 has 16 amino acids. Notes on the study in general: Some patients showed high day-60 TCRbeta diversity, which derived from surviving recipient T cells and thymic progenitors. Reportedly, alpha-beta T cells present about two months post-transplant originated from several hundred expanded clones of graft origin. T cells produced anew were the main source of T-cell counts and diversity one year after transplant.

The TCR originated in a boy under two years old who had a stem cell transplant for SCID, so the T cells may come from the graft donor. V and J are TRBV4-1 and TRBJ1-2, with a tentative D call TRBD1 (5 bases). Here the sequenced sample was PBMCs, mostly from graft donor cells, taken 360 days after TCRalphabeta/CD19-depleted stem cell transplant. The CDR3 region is CASSQDGAGFPHGYTF. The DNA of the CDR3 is TGCGCCAGCAGCCAAGATGGGGCAGGTTTTCCCCATGGCTACACCTTC.